Below are 5 T cell receptor beta chains sequenced from a single sample in a study of OX40 agonist ivuxolimab in advanced cancers. Produced via immunoSEQ multiplex PCR; TCRdb's table is partial and in-frame only. The sample contains 5,500 to 7,000 clones, around four fifths of which appear only once. The specimen comprised CD4+ or CD8+ T cells sorted from blood, sampled in a trial of the OX40 agonist ivuxolimab. Every receptor here comes from an adult with an advanced solid tumor such as melanoma, head and neck, liver or kidney cancer.

The V and J genes are TRBV28 and TRBJ2-7; TRBD1 matches 7 bases. The junction had 3 bases not matched to a gene; V was cut back by 6 bases and J by 4 bases. CDR1 is MDHEN, CDR2 SYDVKM, per germline. The CDR3 consists of 12 residues. CDR3 DNA: TGTGCCAGCAGCTGGACAGGATACGAGCAGTACTTC. Translating gives CASSWTGYEQYF.

The V and J genes are TRBV6-6 and TRBJ2-1; D uncertain. Trimming cost V 3 bases and J 4 bases, with 4 bases left between them. The CDR3 is 12 residues long. CDR1 is MNHNY and CDR2 is SVGAGI in the germline V gene (reference sequence). The CDR3 bases are TGTGCCAGCAGTTATGGGTACAATGAGCAGTTCTTC. Translated: CASSYGYNEQFF.

The rearrangement links TRBV11-2 to TRBJ2-3, with D tentatively TRBD1 or TRBD2 (5 bases each). The germline gives CDR1 SGHAT, CDR2 FQNNGV. This CDR3 is 16 amino acids long. Trimming shortened V by 5 bases and J by 4 bases, and 19 bases separated the two germline ends. The CDR3 is CASSPEGAGIADTQYF. The DNA of the CDR3 is TGTGCCAGCAGCCCAGAGGGCGCAGGGATTGCAGATACGCAGTATTTT.

This CDR3 reads CASNQGQGYEQYF. The CDR3 coding sequence is TGTGCCAGTAACCAAGGACAGGGGTACGAGCAGTACTTC. The genes are TRBV19 and TRBJ2-7; 9 nucleotides line up with TRBD1. Trimming took 7 bases from V and 4 from J; bases not matched to a gene: 5. The CDR3 spans 13 residues. The germline gives CDR1 LNHDA, CDR2 SQIVND (reference sequence). The full variable domain, in which reference TRBV19 and TRBJ2-7 provide the parts outside the CDR3, is DGGITQSPKYLFRKEGQNVTLSCEQNLNHDAMYWYRQDPGQGLRLIYYSQIVNDFQKGDIAEGYSVSREKKESFPLTVTSAQKNPTAFYLCASNQGQGYEQYFGPGTRLTVT.

The rearrangement links TRBV11-2 to TRBJ2-7; D tentatively reads TRBD1 or TRBD2 (5 bases each). Germline V gives CDR1 SGHAT, CDR2 FQNNGV. Trimming stripped 4 bases from V and 2 bases from J, with 15 bases between. There are 15 residues in the CDR3. The CDR3 DNA follows: TGTGCCAGCAGCTACCCGGGGCAGTCGACCTACGAGCAGTACTTC. Its protein is CASSYPGQSTYEQYF.